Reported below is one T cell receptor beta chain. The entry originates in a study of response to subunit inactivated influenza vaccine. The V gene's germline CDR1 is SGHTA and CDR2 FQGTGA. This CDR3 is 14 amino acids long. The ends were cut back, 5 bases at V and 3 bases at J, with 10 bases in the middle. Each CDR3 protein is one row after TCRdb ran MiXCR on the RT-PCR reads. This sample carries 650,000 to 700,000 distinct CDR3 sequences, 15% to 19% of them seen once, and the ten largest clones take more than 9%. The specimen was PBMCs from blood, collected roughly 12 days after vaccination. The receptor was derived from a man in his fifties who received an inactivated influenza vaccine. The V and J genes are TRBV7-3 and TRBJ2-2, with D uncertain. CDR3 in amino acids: CASSLRYDTGELFF. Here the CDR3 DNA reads TGTGCCAGCAGCCTGAGATACGACACCGGGGAGCTGTTTTTT.